The present TCR beta chain was sequenced within a study of CD8+ T cells in alopecia areata. The CDR3 length is 16 residues. Germline CDR1 SGHVS, CDR2 FNYEAQ. V was clipped by 3 bases and J by 5 bases; unmatched bases: 11. The authors sorted CD4+ and CD8+ T cells from PBMCs. Isolated RNA was reverse transcribed into cDNA used as the sequencing template. Sequencing used immunoSEQ multiplex PCR; TCRdb keeps in-frame clones, though not all of them. The table lists roughly 150,000 clones, about 54% of them singletons. As regards this clone: Its specificity is not known.

General study points: Lesional scalp, especially alopecia totalis/universalis, showed higher clonality than normal scalp.

What was sequenced was CD4+ T cells sorted from blood. The genes are TRBV7-6 and TRBJ1-1, with 8 bases identical to TRBD1. The origin of this receptor is a human donor in good health. The CDR3 DNA follows: TGTGCCAGCAGCTTTGGGGACAGGATCCAGGGGACTGAAGCTTTCTTT. Translation: CASSFGDRIQGTEAFF.